This T cell receptor (beta chain) appears in the sequencing data of a study of shared clonotypes between healthy human individuals. Whole-study findings and limits: Only blood underwent sampling, and tissue repertoires likely differ.

The V gene end was trimmed by 0 bases and the J gene end by 4 bases; junction bases not matched to a gene: 1. Germline V gene sequence: CDR1 SGDLS, CDR2 YYNGEE. The CDR3 consists of 15 residues. Sequencing used immunoSEQ multiplex PCR; TCRdb keeps in-frame clones, though not all of them. Among 2 million to 3 million clones listed, approximately 93% were seen once. Comments on this clone: Its antigen is as yet unknown.

The chain couples TRBV9 to TRBJ2-1; 10 bases line up with TRBD2. The TCR originated in a man younger than 35 in good health. Some clones in this sample may be carry-over from other donors' samples. Sequenced: naive CD4+ T cells from PBMCs. Subset denoted: CD45RA+ positively selected. In DNA, the CDR3 is TGTGCCAGCAGCGTAGTTAGCGGGAGGTACAATGAGCAGTTCTTC. It is translated as CASSVVSGRYNEQFF.